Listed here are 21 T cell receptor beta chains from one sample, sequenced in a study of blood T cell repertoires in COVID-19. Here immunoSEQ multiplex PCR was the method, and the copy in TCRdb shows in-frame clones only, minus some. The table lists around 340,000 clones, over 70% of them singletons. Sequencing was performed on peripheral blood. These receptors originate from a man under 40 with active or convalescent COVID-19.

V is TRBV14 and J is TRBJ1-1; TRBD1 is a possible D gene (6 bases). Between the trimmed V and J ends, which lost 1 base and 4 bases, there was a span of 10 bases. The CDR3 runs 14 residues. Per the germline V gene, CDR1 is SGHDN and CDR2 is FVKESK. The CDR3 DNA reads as TGTGCCAGCAGCCAAGCAACAGGGCGCACTGAAGCTTTCTTT. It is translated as CASSQATGRTEAFF.

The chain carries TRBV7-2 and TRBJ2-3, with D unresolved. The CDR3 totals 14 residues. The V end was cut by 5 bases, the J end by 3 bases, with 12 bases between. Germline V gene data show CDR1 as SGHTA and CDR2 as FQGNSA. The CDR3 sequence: CASSPYAVTDTQYF. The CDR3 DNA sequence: TGTGCCAGCAGCCCTTATGCGGTAACAGATACGCAGTATTTT.

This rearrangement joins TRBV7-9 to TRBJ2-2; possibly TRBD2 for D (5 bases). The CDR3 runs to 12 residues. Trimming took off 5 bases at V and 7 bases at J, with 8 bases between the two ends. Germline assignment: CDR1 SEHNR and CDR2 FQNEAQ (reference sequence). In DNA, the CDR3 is TGTGCCAGCAGCAAACTAGGCGGGGAGCTGTTTTTT. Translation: CASSKLGGELFF.

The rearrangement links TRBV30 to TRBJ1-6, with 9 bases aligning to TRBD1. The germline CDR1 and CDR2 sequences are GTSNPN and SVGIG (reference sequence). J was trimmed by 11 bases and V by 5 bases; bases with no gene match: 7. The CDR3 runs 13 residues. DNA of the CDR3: TGTGCCTGGGGGGGACAGGGTCAAACACCCCTCCACTTT. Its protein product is CAWGGQGQTPLHF.

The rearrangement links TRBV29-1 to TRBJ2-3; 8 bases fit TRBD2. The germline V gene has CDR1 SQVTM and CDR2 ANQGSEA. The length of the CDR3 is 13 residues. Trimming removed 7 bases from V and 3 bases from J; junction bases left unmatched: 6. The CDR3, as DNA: TGCAGCGGGGGTAGCGGGATTACAGATACGCAGTATTTT. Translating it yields CSGGSGITDTQYF.

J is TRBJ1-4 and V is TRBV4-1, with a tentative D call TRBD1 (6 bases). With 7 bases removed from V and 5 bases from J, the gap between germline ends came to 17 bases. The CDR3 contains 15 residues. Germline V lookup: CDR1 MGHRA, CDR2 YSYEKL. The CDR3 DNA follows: TGCGCCAGCACCCGGTCGAGGGGGGGGAATGAAAAACTGTTTTTT. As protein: CASTRSRGGNEKLFF.

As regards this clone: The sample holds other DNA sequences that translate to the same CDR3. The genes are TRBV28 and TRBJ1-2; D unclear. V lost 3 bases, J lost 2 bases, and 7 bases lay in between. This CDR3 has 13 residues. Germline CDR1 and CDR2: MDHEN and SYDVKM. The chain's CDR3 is CASSLSVNYGYTF. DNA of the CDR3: TGTGCCAGCAGTTTGTCGGTAAACTATGGCTACACCTTC.

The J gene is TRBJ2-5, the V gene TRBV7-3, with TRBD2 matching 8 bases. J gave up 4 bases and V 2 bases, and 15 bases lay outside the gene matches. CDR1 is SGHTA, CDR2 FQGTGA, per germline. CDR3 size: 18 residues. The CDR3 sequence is CASSLGANGRAKGETQYF. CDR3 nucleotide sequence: TGTGCCAGCAGCTTAGGGGCGAACGGGAGGGCCAAGGGAGAGACCCAGTACTTC.

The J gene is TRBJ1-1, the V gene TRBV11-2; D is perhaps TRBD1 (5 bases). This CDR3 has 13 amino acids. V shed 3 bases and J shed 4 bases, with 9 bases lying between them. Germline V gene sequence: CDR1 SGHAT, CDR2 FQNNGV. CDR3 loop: CASSFGQFTEAFF. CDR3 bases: TGTGCCAGCAGCTTCGGACAATTCACTGAAGCTTTCTTT.

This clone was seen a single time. CDR3 residues: CASTETRINEKLFF. For the CDR3, the DNA is TGTGCCAGTACAGAGACGAGGATTAATGAAAAACTGTTTTTT. The chain joins TRBV19 to TRBJ1-4; no clear D gene. The CDR3 totals 14 residues. Germline V lookup: CDR1 LNHDA, CDR2 SQIVND (reference sequence). The V end was cut by 7 bases, the J end by 4 bases, with 13 bases between.

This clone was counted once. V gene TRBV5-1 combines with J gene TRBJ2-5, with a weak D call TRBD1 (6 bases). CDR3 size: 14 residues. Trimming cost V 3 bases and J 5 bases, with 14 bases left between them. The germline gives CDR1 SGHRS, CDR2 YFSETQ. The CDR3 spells CASSSLPGAETQYF. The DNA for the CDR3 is TGCGCCAGCAGCTCCCTACCAGGGGCGGAGACCCAGTACTTC. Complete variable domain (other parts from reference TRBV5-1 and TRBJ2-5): KAGVTQTPRYLIKTRGQQVTLSCSPISGHRSVSWYQQTPGQGLQFLFEYFSETQRNKGNFPGRFSGRQFSNSRSEMNVSTLELGDSALYLCASSSLPGAETQYFGPGTRLLVL.

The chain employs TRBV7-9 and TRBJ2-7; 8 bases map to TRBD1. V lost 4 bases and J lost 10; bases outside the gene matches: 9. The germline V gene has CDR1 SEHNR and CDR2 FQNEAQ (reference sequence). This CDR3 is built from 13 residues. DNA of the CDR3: TGTGCCAGCAGCTATCCGACAGGGGAAAAACAGTACTTC. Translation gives CASSYPTGEKQYF.

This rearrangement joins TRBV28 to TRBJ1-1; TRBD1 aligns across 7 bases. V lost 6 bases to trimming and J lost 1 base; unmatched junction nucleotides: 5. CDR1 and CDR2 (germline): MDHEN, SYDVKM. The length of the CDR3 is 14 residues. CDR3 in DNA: TGTGCCAGCAGCCCCGGGACAGAGAACACTGAAGCTTTCTTT. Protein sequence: CASSPGTENTEAFF.

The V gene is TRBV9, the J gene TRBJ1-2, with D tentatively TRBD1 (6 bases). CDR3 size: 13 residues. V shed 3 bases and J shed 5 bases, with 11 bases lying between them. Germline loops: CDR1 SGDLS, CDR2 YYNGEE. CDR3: CASSGTERYGYTF. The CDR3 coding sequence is TGTGCCAGCAGCGGGACAGAGAGGTATGGCTACACCTTC.

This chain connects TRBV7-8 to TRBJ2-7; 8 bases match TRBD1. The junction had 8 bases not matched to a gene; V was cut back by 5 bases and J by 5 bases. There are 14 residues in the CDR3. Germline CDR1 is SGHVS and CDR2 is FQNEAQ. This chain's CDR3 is CASSPGQVSDEQYF. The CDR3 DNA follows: TGTGCCAGCAGCCCGGGACAGGTGTCTGACGAGCAGTACTTC.

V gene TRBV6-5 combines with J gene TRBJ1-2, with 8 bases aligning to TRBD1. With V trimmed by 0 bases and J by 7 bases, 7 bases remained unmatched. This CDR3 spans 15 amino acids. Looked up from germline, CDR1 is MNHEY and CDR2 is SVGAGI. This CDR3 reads CASSYSRTGTFGYTF. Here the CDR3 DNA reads TGTGCCAGCAGTTACTCGAGGACAGGGACATTTGGCTACACCTTC.

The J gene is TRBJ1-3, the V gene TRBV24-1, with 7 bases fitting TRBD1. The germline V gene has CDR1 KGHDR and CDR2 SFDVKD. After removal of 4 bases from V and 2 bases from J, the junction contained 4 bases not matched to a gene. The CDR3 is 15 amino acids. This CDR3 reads CATSDPTGTGNTIYF. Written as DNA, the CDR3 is TGTGCCACCAGTGACCCGACAGGGACTGGAAACACCATATATTTT.

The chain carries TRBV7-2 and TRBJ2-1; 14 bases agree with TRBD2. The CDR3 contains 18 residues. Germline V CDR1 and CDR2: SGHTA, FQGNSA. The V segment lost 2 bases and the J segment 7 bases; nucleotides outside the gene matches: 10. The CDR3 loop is CASSLIAVGLAGVNEQFF. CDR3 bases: TGTGCCAGCAGCTTAATAGCCGTGGGACTAGCGGGGGTAAATGAGCAGTTCTTC.

The CDR3 sequence: CASSQVGQFRDGELFF. CDR3 DNA: TGTGCCAGCAGCCAAGTAGGACAGTTCAGGGACGGGGAGCTGTTTTTT. This chain uses TRBV14 with TRBJ2-2, with TRBD1 as a possible D gene (6 bases). The germline V gene encodes CDR1 SGHDN and CDR2 FVKESK. V was clipped by 1 base and J by 7 bases, with 16 bases between them. The CDR3 totals 16 residues. Full variable domain (outside the CDR3, taken from reference TRBV14 and TRBJ2-2): EAGVTQFPSHSVIEKGQTVTLRCDPISGHDNLYWYRRVMGKEIKFLLHFVKESKQDESGMPNNRFLAERTGGTYSTLKVQPAELEDSGVYFCASSQVGQFRDGELFFGEGSRLTVL.

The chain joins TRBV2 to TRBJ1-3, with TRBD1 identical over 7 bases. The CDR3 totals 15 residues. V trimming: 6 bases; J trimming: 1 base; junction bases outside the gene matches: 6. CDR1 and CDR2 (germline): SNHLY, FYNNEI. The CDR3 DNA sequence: TGTGCCAGCAGAGCATCGACAGGGTCTGGAAACACCATATATTTT. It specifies CASRASTGSGNTIYF.

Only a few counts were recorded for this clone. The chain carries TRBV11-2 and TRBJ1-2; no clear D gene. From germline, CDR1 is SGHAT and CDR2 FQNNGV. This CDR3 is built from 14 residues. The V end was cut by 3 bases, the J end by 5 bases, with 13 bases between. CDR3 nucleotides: TGTGCCAGCAGCTTCCGGCAGGCCTCTTATGGCTACACCTTC. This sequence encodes CASSFRQASYGYTF.